The clone carrying this T cell receptor beta chain was seen only a few times. V gave up 3 bases and J gave up 0 bases, with 10 bases separating them. The CDR3 totals 14 residues. In germline, CDR1 is SGHRS, CDR2 YFSETQ. TCRdb ran MiXCR on the RT-PCR reads and lists one entry per CDR3 protein. The sample lists 150,000 to 200,000 distinct CDR3 sequences; roughly 31% were seen once. The sample is drawn from a study of patients and donors after allogeneic stem cell transplantation. V gene TRBV5-1 combines with J gene TRBJ2-7; possible D gene TRBD1, 5 bases. The sequencing input was blood, either unsorted or a sorted T cell fraction (not recorded which). This receptor was taken from a human donor who was either an allogeneic HSCT recipient or a stem cell or donor lymphocyte infusion donor (not recorded which). It is not recorded whose cells these are; they may come from a transplant donor. This CDR3 is CASSYYDSSYEQYF. The CDR3 DNA follows: TGCGCCAGCAGCTATTACGACAGCTCCTACGAGCAGTACTTC.